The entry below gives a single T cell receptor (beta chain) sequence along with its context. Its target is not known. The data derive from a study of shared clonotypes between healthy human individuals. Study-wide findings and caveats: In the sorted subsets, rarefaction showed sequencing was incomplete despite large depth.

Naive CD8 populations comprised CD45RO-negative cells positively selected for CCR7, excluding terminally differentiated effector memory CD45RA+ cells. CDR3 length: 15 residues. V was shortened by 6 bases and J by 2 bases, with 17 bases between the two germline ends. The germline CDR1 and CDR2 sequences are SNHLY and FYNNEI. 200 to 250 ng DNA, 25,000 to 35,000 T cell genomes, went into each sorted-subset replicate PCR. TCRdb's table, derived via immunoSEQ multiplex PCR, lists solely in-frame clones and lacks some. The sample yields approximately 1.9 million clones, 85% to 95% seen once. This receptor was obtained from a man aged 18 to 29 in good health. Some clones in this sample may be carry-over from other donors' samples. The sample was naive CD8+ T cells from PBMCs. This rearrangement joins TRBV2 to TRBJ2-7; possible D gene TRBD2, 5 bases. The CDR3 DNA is TGTGCCAGCAGGATAGAGGGTTATTCCACCTACGAGCAGTACTTC. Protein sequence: CASRIEGYSTYEQYF.